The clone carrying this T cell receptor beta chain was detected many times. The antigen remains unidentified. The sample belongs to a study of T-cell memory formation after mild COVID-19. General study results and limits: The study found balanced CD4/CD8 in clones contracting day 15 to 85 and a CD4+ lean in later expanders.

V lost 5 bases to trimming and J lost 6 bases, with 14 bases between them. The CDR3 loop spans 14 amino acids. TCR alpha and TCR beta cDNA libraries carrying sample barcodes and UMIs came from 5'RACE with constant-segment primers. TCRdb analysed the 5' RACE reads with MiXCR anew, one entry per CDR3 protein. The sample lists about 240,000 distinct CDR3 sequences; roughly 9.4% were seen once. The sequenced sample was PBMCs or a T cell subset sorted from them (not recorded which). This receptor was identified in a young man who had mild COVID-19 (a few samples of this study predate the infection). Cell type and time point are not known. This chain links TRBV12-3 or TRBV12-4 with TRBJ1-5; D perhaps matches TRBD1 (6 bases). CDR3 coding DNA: TGTGCCAGCAGTCGAGGGGGTATGGGTCAGCCCCAGCATTTT. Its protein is CASSRGGMGQPQHF.